Listed below are T cell receptor beta chains from one sample, sequenced in a study of identical twins. TCRdb itself ran the 5' RACE reads through MiXCR, one entry per CDR3 protein. The sample holds around 670,000 distinct CDR3 sequences, roughly 6% seen once. What was sequenced was naive T cells sorted from blood. These TCRs come from a young man in good health. CDR3s include the opening cysteine and the closing phenylalanine or tryptophan. D genes are given only for firm matches. Size is omitted from some rows. Given values are once, few, many or a class for expanded clones.

D | J | V | size | DNA | CDR3
TRBD2 | TRBJ2-3 | TRBV4-1 | once | TGCGCCAGCAGCCAAAATCCGGGACTAGCGGGAGGTTTGTCTGGTCCAAGCACAGATACGCAGTATTTT | CASSQNPGLAGGLSGPSTDTQYF
- | TRBJ2-2 | TRBV20-1 | - | TGCAGTGCTAGTTCTAGCGCGCACACCGGGGAGCTGTTTTTT | CSASSSAHTGELFF
- | TRBJ2-7 | TRBV5-5 | many | TGTGCCAGCAGCATCCAACCAGAGCGCGAGCAGTACTTC | CASSIQPEREQYF
TRBD2 | TRBJ2-2 | TRBV3-1 | few | TGTGCCAGCAGCCAAGAAGGATTAGCGGGAGGGACCGGGGAGCTGTTTTTT | CASSQEGLAGGTGELFF
TRBD2 | TRBJ2-5 | TRBV2 | few | TGTGCCAGCAGTTACTGGAATCTAGCGGTCGAAGAGACCCAGTACTTC | CASSYWNLAVEETQYF
- | TRBJ2-1 | TRBV15 | many | TGTGCCACCGCTCAAGACGGAGTATACAATGAGCAGTTCTTC | CATAQDGVYNEQFF
TRBD1 | TRBJ2-1 | TRBV2 | few | TGTGCCATCCTGGGGGATCCGGGACAGGGGGCTGGCGAGCAGTTCTTC | CAILGDPGQGAGEQFF
- | TRBJ1-1 | TRBV5-1 | - | TGCGCCAGCAGCGGGGAGGACAGCTTGAACACTGAAGCTTTCTTT | CASSGEDSLNTEAFF
- | TRBJ1-4 | TRBV7-9 | - | TGTGCCAGCAGCTGGAGGACCGGAAAACTGTTTTTT | CASSWRTGKLFF
- | TRBJ1-1 | TRBV5-1 | many | TGCGCCAGCAGCTTGGGTGGCGGTAAGGGTTACACTGAAGCTTTCTTT | CASSLGGGKGYTEAFF
- | TRBJ1-4 | TRBV2 | - | TGTGCCAGCAGTAAAAGGACGGATGAAATGGGAAAACTGTTTTTT | CASSKRTDEMGKLFF
- | TRBJ2-2 | TRBV20-1 | - | TGCAGTGCTAGGAGGCTAGCGAACACCGGGGAGCTGTTTTTT | CSARRLANTGELFF
- | TRBJ1-1 | TRBV12-3/TRBV12-4 | many | TGTGCCAGCAGTTTCGACCAAGGGGAAGCTTTCTTT | CASSFDQGEAFF
TRBD1 | TRBJ2-2 | TRBV12-3/TRBV12-4 | - | TGTGCCAGCACGGCGGACAGGGGCGCGAACACCGGGGAGCTGTTTTTT | CASTADRGANTGELFF
- | TRBJ2-3 | TRBV4-3 | - | TGCGCCAGCAGCCAGGGGGGAGCCACAGATACGCAGTATTTT | CASSQGGATDTQYF
- | TRBJ2-7 | TRBV12-3/TRBV12-4 | - | TGTGCCAGCAGTCCTCGACTAGACTACGAGCAGTACTTC | CASSPRLDYEQYF
TRBD1 | TRBJ2-5 | TRBV27 | few | TGTGCCAGCAGTTGGACAGGGCCAGAGACCCAGTACTTC | CASSWTGPETQYF
- | TRBJ2-3 | TRBV5-1 | many | TGCGCCAGCAGCGGGCGTTCGGGGACAGATACGCAGTATTTT | CASSGRSGTDTQYF
- | TRBJ2-5 | TRBV5-1 | few | TGCGCCAGCAGCTTGCACCTCCAAGAGACCCAGTACTTC | CASSLHLQETQYF
TRBD2 | TRBJ2-1 | TRBV6-1 | few | TGTGCCAGCAGACTAGCGGGGTCCTACAATGAGCAGTTCTTC | CASRLAGSYNEQFF
- | TRBJ2-1 | TRBV7-2 | - | TGTGCCAGCAGCTTAATTGGCCTGAACAATGAGCAGTTCTTC | CASSLIGLNNEQFF
TRBD2 | TRBJ2-3 | TRBV7-2 | many | TGTGCCAGCACGTCTAGCGGGTTCACAGATACGCAGTATTTT | CASTSSGFTDTQYF
TRBD1 | TRBJ1-1 | TRBV29-1 | many | TGCAGCGTAGGAGGACAGGGTATGTGGAACACTGAAGCTTTCTTT | CSVGGQGMWNTEAFF